Presented here are 30 T cell receptor beta chains from one specimen sequenced in a study of CD8+CD57+ T cells in acquired aplastic anemia. TCR beta VDJ combinations and CDR3 sequences were profiled from genomic DNA. TCRdb independently ran MiXCR on the reads; one entry per CDR3 protein. The table shows fewer than 300,000 distinct CDR3 sequences, with roughly 80% occurring only once. In patients chosen for sequencing, flow cytometry had shown CD8+CD57+ cell expansion. The material sequenced was sorted CD4+, CD8+, or CD8+CD57+ T cells (not recorded which) from PBMCs. These receptors were taken from a human donor with aplastic anemia.

As for this clonotype: An end of the junction differs from the germline gene, which may be a read error. The chain carries TRBV11-1 and TRBJ1-1; tentative D call: TRBD1 (6 bases). Germline V gene lookup returns CDR1 SGHAT and CDR2 FQDESV (reference sequence). The CDR3 runs 15 residues. CDR3 sequence: CASSLAVTGYTEDFF. CDR3 bases: TGTGCCAGCAGCTTAGCTGTGACAGGTTACACTGAAGATTTCTTT.

Concerning this clonotype: The junction shows a germline mismatch at one end, possibly a read error. V usage is TRBV13 and J usage is TRBJ2-3; tentative D call: TRBD1 (6 bases). CDR1 and CDR2 from the germline V gene are PRHDT and FYEKMQ (reference sequence). This CDR3 spans 14 amino acids. CDR3 loop: CASSQVRGPDTQYF. CDR3 nucleotides: TGCGCCAGCAGCCAAGTCAGGGGCCCAGATACGCAGTATTTT.

Concerning this clonotype: The junction does not match germline at one end; this may be a read error. The rearrangement uses TRBV2 and TRBJ2-5; D is possibly TRBD1 or TRBD2 (5 bases each). CDR3 length: 13 amino acids. Germline loops: CDR1 SNHLY, CDR2 FYNNEI. Here the CDR3 reads CASSTFDSREQDF. The DNA of the CDR3 is TGTGCCAGCAGTACCTTCGACTCCAGGGAGCAGGACTTC.

The chain couples TRBV7-9 to TRBJ1-2; tentatively, D is TRBD1 (5 bases). This CDR3 is built from 16 residues. Trimming cost V 5 bases and J 3 bases, with 19 bases left between them. Germline values: CDR1 SEHNR, CDR2 FQNEAQ (reference sequence). The CDR3: CASSPVGTVEYYGYTF. The CDR3 nucleotides read TGTGCCAGCAGCCCTGTAGGGACGGTCGAGTACTATGGCTACACCTTC.

The rearrangement joins TRBV7-8 to TRBJ2-1, with a possible D match to TRBD2 (6 bases). The CDR3 is 16 residues long. V was trimmed by 0 bases and J by 12 bases, leaving 21 bases between them. Germline loops: CDR1 SGHVS, CDR2 FQNEAQ. In nucleotides, the CDR3 is TGTGCCAGCAGCTTAGCGGGAGGTCGGATGCGCAGTATGCAGTTCTTC. This gives the protein CASSLAGGRMRSMQFF. The variable domain in full, completed from reference TRBV7-8 and TRBJ2-1, reads GAGVSQSPRYKVAKRGQDVALRCDPISGHVSLFWYQQALGQGPEFLTYFQNEAQLDKSGLPSDRFFAERPEGSVSTLKIQRTQQEDSAVYLCASSLAGGRMRSMQFFGPGTRLTVL.

As for this clonotype: At one of its ends the junction is not consistent with the germline gene, which may arise from a read error. This chain connects TRBV7-8 to TRBJ2-3, with unresolved D. Germline V lookup: CDR1 SGHVS, CDR2 FQNEAQ. This CDR3 has 14 amino acids. The CDR3 DNA is TGTGCCAGCAGCTTTGAGCCAGACCGCGCAGCGCAGTACTTT. Translation gives CASSFEPDRAAQYF.

This clonotype was counted a single time. The conserved closing phenylalanine or tryptophan is absent in this CDR3, likely reflecting a read error. The DNA is omitted, as the CDR3 cannot be located on it reliably, and the CDR3 follows TCRdb's listing. V is TRBV7-2 and J is TRBJ2-1; the D call of TRBD1 is as the table states it, not checked on the DNA. A total of 16 residues make up the CDR3, ends included. Germline V CDR1 and CDR2: SGHTA, FQGNSA. This CDR3 is CASSLTGGADYDYTFV.

This clonotype was observed many times. This chain uses TRBV13 with TRBJ2-1; D gene ambiguous. V dropped 2 bases and J dropped 10 bases, with 15 bases sitting between them. Per the germline V gene, CDR1 is PRHDT and CDR2 is FYEKMQ (reference sequence). This CDR3 is 14 amino acids long. Here the CDR3 DNA reads TGTGCCAGCAGCTTAATTATCGCACCCTGGGAGCAGTTCTTC. Translation: CASSLIIAPWEQFF.

As regards this clonotype: Mismatch with germline at one junction end may stem from a read error. The CDR3 loop reads CARSGGLQETQYF. In nucleotides, the CDR3 is TGTGCCCGCAGTGGGGGACTCCAAGAGACCCAGTACTTC. The gene calls are TRBV12-3 or TRBV12-4 and TRBJ2-5; maybe TRBD2 (6 bases). The CDR3 extends over 13 amino acids.

This clonotype was seen more than once but under ten times. The V gene is TRBV15, the J gene TRBJ1-1, with 8 bases aligning to TRBD1. Germline values: CDR1 LNHNV, CDR2 YYDKDF (reference sequence). The CDR3 has 14 residues. The V gene end was trimmed by 5 bases and the J gene end by 6 bases; junction bases not matched to a gene: 8. CDR3 DNA sequence: TGTGCCACCAGCCTAGGGACAGGCGGAGCTGAAGCTTTCTTT. Protein: CATSLGTGGAEAFF.

The chain links TRBV7-2 to TRBJ2-1; no definite D call. The CDR3 loop spans 13 amino acids. In germline, CDR1 is SGHTA, CDR2 FQGNSA. V was pared by 3 bases and J by 12 bases, with 15 bases between. The CDR3 here is CASSLNSSITQFF. In DNA, the CDR3 is TGTGCCAGCAGCTTGAACTCCAGCATTACGCAGTTCTTC.

This chain joins TRBV3-1 and TRBJ2-3; D may correspond to TRBD1 or TRBD2 (5 bases each). Trimming took 0 bases from V and 9 from J, leaving 13 bases between them. This CDR3 spans 14 amino acids. The germline V gene encodes CDR1 LGHDT and CDR2 YNNKEL (reference sequence). The CDR3 DNA follows: TGTGCCAGCAGCCAAGAGGGACGCGACGGAACGCAGTATTTT. Its protein is CASSQEGRDGTQYF.

V and J are TRBV19 and TRBJ2-1, with 7 bases fitting TRBD2. This CDR3 is 15 amino acids long. Losses at the gene ends were 3 bases for V and 4 bases for J; bases not matched to a gene: 6. CDR1 is LNHDA and CDR2 is SQIVND in the germline V gene (reference sequence). CDR3 sequence: CASSITSAWYNEQFF. In DNA form, the CDR3 reads TGTGCCAGTAGTATCACTAGCGCTTGGTACAATGAGCAGTTCTTC.

For this clonotype: The final CDR3 position lacks the conserved phenylalanine or tryptophan, pointing to a likely read error. The DNA is omitted, as the CDR3 cannot be located on it reliably, and the CDR3 follows TCRdb's listing. This rearrangement joins TRBV7-8 to TRBJ2-3; the tabulated D call, TRBD2, remains unverified against the DNA. The CDR3 comprises 14 residues, both ends counted. Looked up from germline, CDR1 is SGHVS and CDR2 is FQNEAQ. The CDR3 loop reads CASSFQGSGGTQEL.

J is TRBJ2-7 and V is TRBV7-8; D remains ambiguous. Germline V gives CDR1 SGHVS, CDR2 FQNEAQ. V gave up 3 bases and J gave up 4 bases, with 25 bases separating them. The CDR3 loop spans 18 amino acids. This CDR3 is CASSFERGPDTQYYEQYV. DNA of the CDR3: TGTGCCAGCAGCTTTGAGCGAGGTCCCGATACGCAGTATTACGAGCAGTACGTC.

Note on this clonotype: The germline gene is not matched at one end of the junction; a read error may be the cause. The genes are TRBV7-6 and TRBJ2-5; no reliable D call. This CDR3 is built from 14 residues. Per the germline V gene, CDR1 is SGHVS and CDR2 is FNYEAQ. For the CDR3, the DNA is TGTGCCAGCAGCATAGCCAACGGGCAAGAGAAGAAGCACTTC. It translates to CASSIANGQEKKHF.

The chain has TRBV11-2 and TRBJ2-3; possibly TRBD2 for D (5 bases). With 9 bases removed from V and 6 bases from J, the gap between germline ends came to 19 bases. The CDR3 is 14 residues long. In germline, CDR1 is SGHAT, CDR2 FQNNGV. Written as DNA, the CDR3 is TGTGCCAGTAGCCTAGGGAGAGGTGCCGATACGCAGTATTTT. It specifies CASSLGRGADTQYF. Complete variable domain (other parts from reference TRBV11-2 and TRBJ2-3): EAGVAQSPRYKIIEKRQSVAFWCNPISGHATLYWYQQILGQGPKLLIQFQNNGVVDDSQLPKDRFSAERLKGVDSTLKIQPAKLEDSAVYLCASSLGRGADTQYFGPGTRLTVL.

This clonotype occurred a few times. V gene TRBV6-5 combines with J gene TRBJ2-3, with TRBD1 matching 7 bases. V lost 6 bases, J lost 0 bases, and 15 bases stayed unmatched. The germline gives CDR1 MNHEY, CDR2 SVGAGI. The CDR3 is made up of 18 amino acids. This CDR3 reads CASRTPGQLDPSTDTQYF. CDR3 DNA: TGTGCCAGCAGGACACCGGGACAGTTAGACCCTAGCACAGATACGCAGTATTTT.

As concerns this clonotype: One end of the junction is discordant with germline, which a read error may explain. The chain carries TRBV9 and TRBJ1-5, with 8 bases matching TRBD1. The CDR3 length is 14 residues. Germline values: CDR1 SGDLS, CDR2 YYNGEE. The CDR3 DNA reads TGTGCCAGCAGCGGTAGAAGGGACAGGCGCCCCGGTGATTTT. Translated, it gives CASSGRRDRRPGDF. The full variable domain, rest sourced from reference TRBV9 and TRBJ1-5, is DSGVTQTPKHLITATGQRVTLRCSPRSGDLSVYWYQQSLDQGLQFLIQYYNGEERAKGNILERFSAQQFPDLHSELNLSSLELGDSALYFCASSGRRDRRPGDFGDGTRLSIL.

With respect to this clonotype: The CDR3 carries no conserved terminal phenylalanine or tryptophan, so it likely arises from a read error. It is unclear where the CDR3 begins or ends on the DNA, so no DNA is shown, and the CDR3 is as TCRdb lists it. The rearrangement uses TRBV7-2 and TRBJ2-3; the D call in the table, TRBD1, was not verified against the DNA. The CDR3 length equals 13 residues, ends included. From germline, CDR1 is SGHTA and CDR2 FQGNSA. The CDR3 is CASSLELTGGRYT.

DNA for the CDR3: TGTGCCAGCAGCTTTCATCCGGACGTTCAGTACTTC. Its protein product is CASSFHPDVQYF. The rearrangement joins TRBV11-2 to TRBJ2-4; no clear D gene. This CDR3 comprises 12 residues. Trimming took 3 bases from V and 11 from J, leaving 11 bases between them. The germline V gene encodes CDR1 SGHAT and CDR2 FQNNGV.

The chain couples TRBV7-3 to TRBJ2-1; D tentatively reads TRBD1 or TRBD2 (5 bases each). Between the trimmed V and J ends, which lost 2 bases and 10 bases, there was a span of 9 bases. Germline V CDR1 and CDR2: SGHTA, FQGTGA. The CDR3 length is 12 residues. For the CDR3, the DNA is TGTGCCAGCAGCTTAGAGGGGCGGGAGCAGTTCTTC. Its translation: CASSLEGREQFF.

Concerning this clonotype itself: The junction differs from germline at one of its ends, possibly a read error. This sequence joins TRBV7-3 and TRBJ2-5; D possibly corresponds to TRBD1 (6 bases). In germline, CDR1 is SGHTA, CDR2 FQGTGA. The CDR3 sequence is 13 residues long. The CDR3 coding sequence is TGTGCCAGCAGCTTGACTGGGGGCGCTGAATCTGGCTTC. Translated, it gives CASSLTGGAESGF.

Worth noting for this clonotype: A clone one base away is much larger, so this may be a read error. The chain joins TRBV11-3 to TRBJ2-7; D is possibly TRBD1 (6 bases). The CDR3 spans 13 residues. V lost 3 bases and J 6 bases, leaving 12 bases between the germline ends. In germline, CDR1 is SGHNT, CDR2 YENEEA. CDR3: CASSFDLTGEQYF. The CDR3 bases are TGTGCCAGCAGCTTCGATCTGACAGGCGAGCAGTACTTC.

Remarks on this clonotype: At one boundary the junction diverges from the germline segment, which might be a read error. The chain links TRBV7-8 to TRBJ2-1; either TRBD1 or TRBD2 may fit D (7 bases each). Germline V CDR1 and CDR2: SGHVS, FQNEAQ. The length of the CDR3 is 16 residues. CDR3 in DNA: TGCGCCAGCAGCCCAGCGGGACAGCCGGTTAGGCATGAGCAGTTCTTC. Protein sequence: CASSPAGQPVRHEQFF. Full variable domain (outside the CDR3, taken from reference TRBV7-8 and TRBJ2-1): GAGVSQSPRYKVAKRGQDVALRCDPISGHVSLFWYQQALGQGPEFLTYFQNEAQLDKSGLPSDRFFAERPEGSVSTLKIQRTQQEDSAVYLCASSPAGQPVRHEQFFGPGTRLTVL.

The chain links TRBV24-1 to TRBJ2-1; D assignment may be TRBD1 or TRBD2 (5 bases each). There are 11 residues in the CDR3. The germline V and J ends were trimmed by 12 bases and 16 bases, with 21 bases remaining between them. Germline CDR1 KGHDR, CDR2 SFDVKD. The CDR3 bases are TGTGCCCTTACGGACTTGGGGGAGCTATTCTTC. Translating gives CALTDLGELFF.

This clonotype was found once. The V and J genes are TRBV11-2 and TRBJ1-2; D remains ambiguous. Trimming pared 5 bases from V and 5 bases from J, leaving 27 bases between. Germline V gene lookup returns CDR1 SGHAT and CDR2 FQNNGV. The CDR3 sequence is 18 residues long. DNA of the CDR3: TGTGCCAGCAGCGTTAAACAAATCTTCGGGAGGTATGAGTATGGCTACACCTTC. Its translation is CASSVKQIFGRYEYGYTF.

The V call is TRBV11-3, the J call TRBJ2-1; unclear D gene. The V end was cut by 7 bases, the J end by 2 bases, with 15 bases between. CDR1 is SGHNT, CDR2 YENEEA, per germline. This CDR3 has 15 amino acids. CDR3 in DNA: TGTGCCAGCAACATAGCTATCACAGCCTACAATGAGCAGTTCTTC. Protein product: CASNIAITAYNEQFF. Supplemented by reference TRBV11-3 and TRBJ2-1, the full variable domain reads EAGVVQSPRYKIIEKKQPVAFWCNPISGHNTLYWYLQNLGQGPELLIRYENEEAVDDSQLPKDRFSAERLKGVDSTLKIQPAELGDSAVYLCASNIAITAYNEQFFGPGTRLTVL.

The V gene is TRBV20-1, the J gene TRBJ2-3; TRBD2 agrees at 11 bases. The CDR3 covers 15 residues. CDR1 DFQATT and CDR2 SNEGSKA come from the germline V gene (reference sequence). V trimming: 3 bases; J trimming: 1 base; junction bases outside the gene matches: 3. The CDR3 is CSARVTSGGTDTQYF. In DNA form, the CDR3 reads TGCAGTGCTAGGGTGACTAGCGGGGGCACAGATACGCAGTATTTT.

The chain uses TRBV9 and TRBJ2-3, with D possibly matching TRBD1 (6 bases). The CDR3 runs 17 residues. Trimming took off 4 bases at V and 4 bases at J, with 22 bases between the two ends. The germline gives CDR1 SGDLS, CDR2 YYNGEE. The CDR3 region is CASSLTGHADEADTQYF. CDR3 sequence (DNA): TGTGCCAGCAGCTTAACGGGACATGCGGATGAGGCAGATACGCAGTATTTT. Filled out from reference TRBV9 and TRBJ2-3, the complete variable domain reads DSGVTQTPKHLITATGQRVTLRCSPRSGDLSVYWYQQSLDQGLQFLIQYYNGEERAKGNILERFSAQQFPDLHSELNLSSLELGDSALYFCASSLTGHADEADTQYFGPGTRLTVL.